This T cell receptor (beta chain) was sequenced for a study of blood T cell repertoires in COVID-19. Study details: From T cells, B-cell-depleted T cells, or PBMCs came the material, which was cDNA or gDNA.

CDR1 and CDR2 from the germline V gene are KGHDR and SFDVKD. This CDR3 comprises 16 residues. V was trimmed by 1 base and J by 2 bases, leaving 10 bases between them. Libraries were prepared by immunoSEQ multiplex PCR; TCRdb keeps only in-frame clonotypes and omits some of them. The data hold roughly 80,000 clones, with 88% observed a single time. Sequencing was done on a sample of peripheral blood. The rearrangement links TRBV24-1 to TRBJ2-2; D unclear. The sequence was obtained from a human donor in a cohort sampled during active COVID-19. The CDR3 here is CATSDFMKTNTGELFF. In DNA, the CDR3 is TGTGCCACCAGTGATTTTATGAAAACAAACACCGGGGAGCTGTTTTTT.